This T cell receptor (beta chain) was captured in a study of post-analysis software for immune sequencing data. Study details: Clinical courses comprised relapsing-remitting, secondary progressive and progressive-relapsing multiple sclerosis. Study-wide points: Controls had lower frequencies than patients of 4 or 5 TRBV segments, which included TRBV5-6, TRBV5-1 and TRBV20-1. Controls had significantly higher normalized Chao1 diversity than multiple sclerosis patients. The F measure placed samples prepared in the same batch into strongly shared clusters.

As for this clonotype: The antigen remains undetermined.

Germline V gene sequence: CDR1 LGHNA, CDR2 YNFKEQ. V shed 4 bases and J 4 bases; nucleotides not matched to a gene: 16. The CDR3 covers 18 residues. Built from TCR beta cDNA, the libraries had unique molecular identifiers in them. When roughly 0.9 to 10 million T cells were used, they gave a few hundred thousand cDNA molecules. A single record per CDR3 protein comes from TCRdb applying MiXCR to the PCR reads. Among about 760,000 distinct CDR3 sequences listed, 25% to 30% were seen once. This TCR was recovered from a girl between 10 and 17 years old with multiple sclerosis. The chain carries TRBV4-2 and TRBJ2-1; 7 bases line up with TRBD1. The sequencing input was blood. DNA for the CDR3: TGTGCCAGCAGCCCCCAAGGGAGACAGGGCCGACATTACAATGAGCAGTTCTTC. Its protein is CASSPQGRQGRHYNEQFF.